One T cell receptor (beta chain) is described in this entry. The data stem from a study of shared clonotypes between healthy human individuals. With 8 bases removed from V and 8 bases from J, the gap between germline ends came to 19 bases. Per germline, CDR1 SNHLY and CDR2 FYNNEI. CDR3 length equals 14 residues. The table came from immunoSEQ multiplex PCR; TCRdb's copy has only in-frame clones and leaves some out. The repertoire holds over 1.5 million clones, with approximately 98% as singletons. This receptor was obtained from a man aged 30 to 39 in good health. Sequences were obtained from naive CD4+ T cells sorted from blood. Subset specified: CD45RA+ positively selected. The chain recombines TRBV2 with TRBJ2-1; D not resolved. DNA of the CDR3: TGTGCCAGCCAATGGAACAAGGGAAGCGATGAGCAGTTCTTC. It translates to CASQWNKGSDEQFF.